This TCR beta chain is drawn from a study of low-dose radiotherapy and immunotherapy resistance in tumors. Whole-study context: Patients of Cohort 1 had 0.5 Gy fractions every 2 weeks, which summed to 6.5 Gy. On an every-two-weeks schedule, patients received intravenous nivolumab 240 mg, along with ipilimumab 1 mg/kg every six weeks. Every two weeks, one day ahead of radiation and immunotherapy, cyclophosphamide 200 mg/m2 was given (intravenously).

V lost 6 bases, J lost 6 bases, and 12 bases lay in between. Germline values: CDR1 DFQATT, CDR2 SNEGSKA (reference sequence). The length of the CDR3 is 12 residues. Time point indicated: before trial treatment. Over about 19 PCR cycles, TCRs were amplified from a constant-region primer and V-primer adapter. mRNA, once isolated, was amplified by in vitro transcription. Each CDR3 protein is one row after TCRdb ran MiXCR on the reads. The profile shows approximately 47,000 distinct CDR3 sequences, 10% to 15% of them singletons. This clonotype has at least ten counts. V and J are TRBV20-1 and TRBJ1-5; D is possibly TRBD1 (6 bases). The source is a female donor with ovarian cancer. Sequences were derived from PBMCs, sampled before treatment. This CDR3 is CSAGGASQPQHF. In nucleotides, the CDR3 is TGCAGTGCCGGGGGGGCGTCTCAGCCCCAGCATTTT.